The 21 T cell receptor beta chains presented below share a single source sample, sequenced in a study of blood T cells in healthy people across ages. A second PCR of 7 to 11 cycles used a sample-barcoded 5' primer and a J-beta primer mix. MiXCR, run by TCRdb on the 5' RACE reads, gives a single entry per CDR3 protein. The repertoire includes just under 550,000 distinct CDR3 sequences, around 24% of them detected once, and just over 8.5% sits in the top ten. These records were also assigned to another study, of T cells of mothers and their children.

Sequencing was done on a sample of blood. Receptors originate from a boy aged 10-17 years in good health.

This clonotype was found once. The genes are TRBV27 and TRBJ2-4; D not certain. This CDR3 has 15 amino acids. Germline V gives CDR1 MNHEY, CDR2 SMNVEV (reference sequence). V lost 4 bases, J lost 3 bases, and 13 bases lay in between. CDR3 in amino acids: CASSSMMLGKNIQYF. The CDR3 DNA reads TGTGCCAGCAGTTCGATGATGTTAGGCAAAAACATTCAGTACTTC.

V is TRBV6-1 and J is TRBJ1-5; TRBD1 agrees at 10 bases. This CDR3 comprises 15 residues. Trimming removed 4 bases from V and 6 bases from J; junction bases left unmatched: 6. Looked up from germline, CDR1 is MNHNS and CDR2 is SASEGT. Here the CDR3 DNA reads TGTGCCAGCAGTGCAGACAGGGGGCCGCTTCAGCCCCAGCATTTT. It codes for CASSADRGPLQPQHF.

Here the CDR3 reads CASSSLSGDTIYF. CDR3 nucleotides: TGTGCCAGCAGCTCGCTTTCCGGAGACACCATATATTTT. The chain joins TRBV7-2 to TRBJ1-3; D is undetermined. V lost 4 bases to trimming and J lost 8 bases, with 12 bases between them. The V gene's germline CDR1 is SGHTA and CDR2 FQGNSA. The CDR3 loop spans 13 amino acids.

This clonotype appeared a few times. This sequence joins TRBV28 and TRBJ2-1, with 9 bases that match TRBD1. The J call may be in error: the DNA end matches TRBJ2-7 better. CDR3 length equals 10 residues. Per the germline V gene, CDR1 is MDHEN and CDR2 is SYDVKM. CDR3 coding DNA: TGTGCCAGCGGACAGGGGGAGCAGTACTTC. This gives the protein CASGQGEQYF.

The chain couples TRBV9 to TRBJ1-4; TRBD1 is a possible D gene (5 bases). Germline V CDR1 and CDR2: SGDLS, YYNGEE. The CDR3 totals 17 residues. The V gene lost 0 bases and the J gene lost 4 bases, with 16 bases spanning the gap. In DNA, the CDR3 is TGTGCCAGCAGCGTAGGGGCCACCGGGACGGGTAATGAAAAACTGTTTTTT. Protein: CASSVGATGTGNEKLFF.

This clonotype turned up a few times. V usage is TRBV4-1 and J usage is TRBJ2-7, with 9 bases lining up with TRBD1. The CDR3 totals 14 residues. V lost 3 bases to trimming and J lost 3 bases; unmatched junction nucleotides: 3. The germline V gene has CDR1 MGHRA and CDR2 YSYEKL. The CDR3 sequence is CASSHQGQGYEQYF. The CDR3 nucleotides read TGCGCCAGCAGCCACCAGGGACAGGGCTACGAGCAGTACTTC.

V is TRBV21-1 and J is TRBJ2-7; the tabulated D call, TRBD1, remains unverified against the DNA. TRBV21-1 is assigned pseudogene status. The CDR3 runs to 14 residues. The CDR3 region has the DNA TGTGCCAGCAGCAAAGGCAGGGAAGCCTACGAGCAGTACTTC. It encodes CASSKGREAYEQYF.

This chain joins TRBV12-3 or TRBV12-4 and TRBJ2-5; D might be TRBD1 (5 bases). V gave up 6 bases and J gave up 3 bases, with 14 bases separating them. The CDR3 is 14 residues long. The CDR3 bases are TGTGCCAGCAGGCCAGAAGGGGATAAAGAGACCCAGTACTTC. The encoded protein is CASRPEGDKETQYF.

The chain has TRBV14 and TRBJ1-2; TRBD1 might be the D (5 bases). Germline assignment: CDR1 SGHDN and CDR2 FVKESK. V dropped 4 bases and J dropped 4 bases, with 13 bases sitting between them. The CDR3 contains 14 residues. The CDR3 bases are TGTGCCAGCAGCCGGGGCTTATTGCCCTATGGCTACACCTTC. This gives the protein CASSRGLLPYGYTF.

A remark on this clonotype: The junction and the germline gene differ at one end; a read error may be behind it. The CDR3 coding sequence is TGTGTCAGCAGCTTAGTCGTAGCGGGGGGGCAAGAGACCCAGTACTTC. It yields the protein CVSSLVVAGGQETQYF. The V gene is TRBV7-2, the J gene TRBJ2-5; 11 bases are shared with TRBD2. Germline loops: CDR1 SGHTA, CDR2 FQGNSA. This CDR3 spans 16 amino acids.

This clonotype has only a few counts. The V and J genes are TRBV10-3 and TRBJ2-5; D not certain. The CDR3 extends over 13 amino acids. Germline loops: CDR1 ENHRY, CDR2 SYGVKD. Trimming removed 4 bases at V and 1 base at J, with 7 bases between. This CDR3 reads CAISGSFQETQYF. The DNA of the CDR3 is TGTGCCATCAGTGGGAGTTTCCAAGAGACCCAGTACTTC.

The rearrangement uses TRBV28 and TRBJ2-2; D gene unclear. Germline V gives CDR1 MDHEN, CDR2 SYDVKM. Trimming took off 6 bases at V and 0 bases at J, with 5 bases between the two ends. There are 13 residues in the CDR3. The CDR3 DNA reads TGTGCCAGCAGGGGCTCGAACACCGGGGAGCTGTTTTTT. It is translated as CASRGSNTGELFF.

Here the CDR3 DNA reads TGTGCCAGCAGCCCAGGAGACAGGGAGGAGGAGCAGTACTTC. Amino acid sequence: CASSPGDREEEQYF. The chain recombines TRBV9 with TRBJ2-7; TRBD1 is a possible D gene (7 bases). The length of the CDR3 is 14 residues. Germline loops: CDR1 SGDLS, CDR2 YYNGEE. Trimming shortened V by 4 bases and J by 7 bases, and 18 bases separated the two germline ends.

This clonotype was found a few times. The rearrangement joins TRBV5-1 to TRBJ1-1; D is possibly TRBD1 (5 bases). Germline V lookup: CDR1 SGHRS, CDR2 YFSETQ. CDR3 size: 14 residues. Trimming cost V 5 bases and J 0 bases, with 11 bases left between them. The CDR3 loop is CASRSGGVNTEAFF. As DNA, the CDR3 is TGCGCCAGCAGGTCCGGGGGGGTGAACACTGAAGCTTTCTTT. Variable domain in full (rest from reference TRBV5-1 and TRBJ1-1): KAGVTQTPRYLIKTRGQQVTLSCSPISGHRSVSWYQQTPGQGLQFLFEYFSETQRNKGNFPGRFSGRQFSNSRSEMNVSTLELGDSALYLCASRSGGVNTEAFFGQGTRLTVV.

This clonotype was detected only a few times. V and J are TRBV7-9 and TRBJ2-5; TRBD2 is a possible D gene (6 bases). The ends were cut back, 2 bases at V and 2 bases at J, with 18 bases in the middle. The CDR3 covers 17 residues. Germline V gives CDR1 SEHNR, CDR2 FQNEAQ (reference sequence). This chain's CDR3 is CASSLPAGTEGQETQYF. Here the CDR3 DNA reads TGTGCCAGCAGCTTACCCGCCGGGACGGAGGGGCAAGAGACCCAGTACTTC. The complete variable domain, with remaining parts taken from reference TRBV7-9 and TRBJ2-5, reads DTGVSQNPRHKITKRGQNVTFRCDPISEHNRLYWYRQTLGQGPEFLTYFQNEAQLEKSRLLSDRFSAERPKGSFSTLEIQRTEQGDSAMYLCASSLPAGTEGQETQYFGPGTRLLVL.

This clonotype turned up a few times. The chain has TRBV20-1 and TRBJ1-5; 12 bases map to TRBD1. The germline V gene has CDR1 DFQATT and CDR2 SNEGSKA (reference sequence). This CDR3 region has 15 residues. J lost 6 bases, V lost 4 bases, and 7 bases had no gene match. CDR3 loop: CSAKIGTGGGQPQHF. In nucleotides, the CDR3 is TGCAGTGCTAAGATCGGGACAGGGGGCGGTCAGCCCCAGCATTTT.

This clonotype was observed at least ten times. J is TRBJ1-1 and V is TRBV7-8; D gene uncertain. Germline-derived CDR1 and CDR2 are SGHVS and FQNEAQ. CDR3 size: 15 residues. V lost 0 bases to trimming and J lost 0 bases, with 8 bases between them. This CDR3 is CASSLAGSMNTEAFF. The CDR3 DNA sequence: TGTGCCAGCAGCTTAGCCGGCAGCATGAACACTGAAGCTTTCTTT.

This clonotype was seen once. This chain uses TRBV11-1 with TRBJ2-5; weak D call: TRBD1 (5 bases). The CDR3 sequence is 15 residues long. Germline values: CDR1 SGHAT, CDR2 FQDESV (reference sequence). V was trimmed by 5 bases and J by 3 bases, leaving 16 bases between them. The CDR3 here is CASSRGQGVKETQYF. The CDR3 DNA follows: TGTGCCAGCAGCCGTGGGCAAGGGGTAAAAGAGACCCAGTACTTC.

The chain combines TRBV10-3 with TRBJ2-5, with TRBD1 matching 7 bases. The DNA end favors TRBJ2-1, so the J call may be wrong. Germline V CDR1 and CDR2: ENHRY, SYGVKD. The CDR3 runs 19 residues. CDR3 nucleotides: TGTGCCATCGAACCCGGCAAGATTTACAGGGGATCTGTGTTCAATGAGCAGTTCTTC. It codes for CAIEPGKIYRGSVFNEQFF.

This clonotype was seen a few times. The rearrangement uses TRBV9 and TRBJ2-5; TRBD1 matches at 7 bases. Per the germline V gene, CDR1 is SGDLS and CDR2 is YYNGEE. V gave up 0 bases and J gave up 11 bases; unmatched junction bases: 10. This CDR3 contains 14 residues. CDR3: CASSVETGMSQQYF. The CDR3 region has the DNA TGTGCCAGCAGCGTAGAGACAGGGATGAGTCAGCAGTACTTC.

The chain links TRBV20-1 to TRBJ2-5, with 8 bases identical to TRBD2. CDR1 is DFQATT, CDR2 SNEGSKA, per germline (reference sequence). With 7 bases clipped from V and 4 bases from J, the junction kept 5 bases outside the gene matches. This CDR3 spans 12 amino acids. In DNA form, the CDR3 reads TGCAGTGTCCTTCGGGGGGGAGAGACCCAGTACTTC. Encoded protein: CSVLRGGETQYF.